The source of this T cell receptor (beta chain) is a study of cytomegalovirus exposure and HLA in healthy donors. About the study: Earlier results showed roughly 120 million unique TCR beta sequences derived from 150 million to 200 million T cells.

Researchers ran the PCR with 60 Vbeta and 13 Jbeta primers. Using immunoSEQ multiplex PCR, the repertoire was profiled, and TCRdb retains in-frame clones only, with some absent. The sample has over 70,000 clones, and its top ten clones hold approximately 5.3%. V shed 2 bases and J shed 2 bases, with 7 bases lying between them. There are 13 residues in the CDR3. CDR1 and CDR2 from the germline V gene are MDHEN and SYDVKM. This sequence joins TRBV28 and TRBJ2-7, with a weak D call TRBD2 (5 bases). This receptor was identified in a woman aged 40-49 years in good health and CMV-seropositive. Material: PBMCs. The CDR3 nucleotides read TGTGCCAGCAGTTTAGGACTGGCCTACGAGCAGTACTTC. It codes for CASSLGLAYEQYF.